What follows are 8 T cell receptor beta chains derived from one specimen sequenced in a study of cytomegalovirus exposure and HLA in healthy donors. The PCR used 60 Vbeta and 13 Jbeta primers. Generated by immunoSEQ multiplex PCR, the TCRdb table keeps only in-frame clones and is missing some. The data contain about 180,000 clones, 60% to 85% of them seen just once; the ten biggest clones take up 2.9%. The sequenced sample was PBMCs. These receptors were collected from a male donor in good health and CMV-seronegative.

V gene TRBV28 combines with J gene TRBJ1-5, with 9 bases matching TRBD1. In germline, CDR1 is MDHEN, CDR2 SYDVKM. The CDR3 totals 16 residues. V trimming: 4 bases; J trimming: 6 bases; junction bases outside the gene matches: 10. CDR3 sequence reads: CASSSSRTGVIQPQHF. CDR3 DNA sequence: TGTGCCAGCAGTTCCTCGCGGACAGGGGTCATTCAGCCCCAGCATTTT. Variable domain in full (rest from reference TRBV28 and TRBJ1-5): DVKVTQSSRYLVKRTGEKVFLECVQDMDHENMFWYRQDPGLGLRLIYFSYDVKMKEKGDIPEGYSVSREKKERFSLILESASTNQTSMYLCASSSSRTGVIQPQHFGDGTRLSIL.

In DNA form, the CDR3 reads TGTGCCTTAGAAATGAGGACAGGCCCAAAGGGAAAACTGTTTTTT. It translates to CALEMRTGPKGKLFF. The chain uses TRBV30 and TRBJ1-4; 7 positions match TRBD1. V was pared by 7 bases and J by 10 bases, with 18 bases of the junction left unmatched. Germline V gene sequence: CDR1 GTSNPN, CDR2 SVGIG (reference sequence). The CDR3 runs to 15 residues. The full variable domain, rest sourced from reference TRBV30 and TRBJ1-4, is SQTIHQWPATLVQPVGSPLSLECTVEGTSNPNLYWYRQAAGRGLQLLFYSVGIGQISSEVPQNLSASRPQDRQFILSSKKLLLSDSGFYLCALEMRTGPKGKLFFGSGTQLSVL.

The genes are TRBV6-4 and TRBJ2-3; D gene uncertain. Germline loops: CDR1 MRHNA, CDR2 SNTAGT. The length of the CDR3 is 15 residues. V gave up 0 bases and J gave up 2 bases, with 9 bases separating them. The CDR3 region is CASSDSNEATDTQYF. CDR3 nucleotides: TGTGCCAGCAGTGACTCGAATGAGGCCACAGATACGCAGTATTTT.

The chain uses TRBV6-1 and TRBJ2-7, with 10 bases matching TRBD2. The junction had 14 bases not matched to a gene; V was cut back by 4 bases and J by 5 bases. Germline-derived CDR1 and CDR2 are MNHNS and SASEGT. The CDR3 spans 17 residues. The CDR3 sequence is CASSVRAGGPGRNEQYF. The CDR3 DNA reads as TGTGCCAGCAGTGTGAGAGCGGGGGGGCCGGGTAGGAACGAGCAGTACTTC.

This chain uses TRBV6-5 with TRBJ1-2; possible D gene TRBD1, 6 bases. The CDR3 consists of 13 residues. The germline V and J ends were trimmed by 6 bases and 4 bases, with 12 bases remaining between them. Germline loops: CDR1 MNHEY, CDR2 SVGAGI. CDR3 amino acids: CASRIGQPYGYTF. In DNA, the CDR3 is TGTGCCAGCAGGATCGGACAGCCCTATGGCTACACCTTC.

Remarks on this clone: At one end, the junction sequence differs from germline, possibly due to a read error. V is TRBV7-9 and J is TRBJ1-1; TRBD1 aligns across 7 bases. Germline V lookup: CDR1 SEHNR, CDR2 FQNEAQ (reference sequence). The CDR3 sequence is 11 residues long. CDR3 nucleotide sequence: TGTGCCAGCAGCTTCGATCCGGGACAGACTTTT. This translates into CASSFDPGQTF.

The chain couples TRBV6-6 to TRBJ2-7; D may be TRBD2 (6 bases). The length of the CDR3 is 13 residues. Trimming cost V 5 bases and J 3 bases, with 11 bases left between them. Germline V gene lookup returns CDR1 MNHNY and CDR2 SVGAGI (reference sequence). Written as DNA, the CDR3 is TGTGCCAGCAGTCGCGCCGGGAGCTACGAGCAGTACTTC. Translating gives CASSRAGSYEQYF.

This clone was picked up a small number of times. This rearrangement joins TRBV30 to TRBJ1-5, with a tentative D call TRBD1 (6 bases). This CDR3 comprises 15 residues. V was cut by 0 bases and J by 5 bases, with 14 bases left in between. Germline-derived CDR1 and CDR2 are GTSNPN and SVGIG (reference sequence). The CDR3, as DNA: TGTGCCTGGAGTGTACGTGGGGGGGGCGATCAGCCCCAGCATTTT. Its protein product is CAWSVRGGGDQPQHF. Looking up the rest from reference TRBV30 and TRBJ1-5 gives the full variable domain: SQTIHQWPATLVQPVGSPLSLECTVEGTSNPNLYWYRQAAGRGLQLLFYSVGIGQISSEVPQNLSASRPQDRQFILSSKKLLLSDSGFYLCAWSVRGGGDQPQHFGDGTRLSIL.